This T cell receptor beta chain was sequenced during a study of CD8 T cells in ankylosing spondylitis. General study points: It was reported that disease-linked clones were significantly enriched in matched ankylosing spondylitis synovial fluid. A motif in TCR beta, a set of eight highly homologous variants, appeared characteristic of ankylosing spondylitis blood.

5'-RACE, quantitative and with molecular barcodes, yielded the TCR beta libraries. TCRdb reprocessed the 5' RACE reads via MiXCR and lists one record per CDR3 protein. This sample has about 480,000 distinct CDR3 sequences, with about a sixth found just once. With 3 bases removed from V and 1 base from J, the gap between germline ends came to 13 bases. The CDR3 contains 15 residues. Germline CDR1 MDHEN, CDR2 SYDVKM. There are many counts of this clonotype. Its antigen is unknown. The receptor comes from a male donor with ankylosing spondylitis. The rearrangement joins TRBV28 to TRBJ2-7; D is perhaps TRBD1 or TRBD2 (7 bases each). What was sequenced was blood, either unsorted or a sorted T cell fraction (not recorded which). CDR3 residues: CASSLGGTVSYEQYF. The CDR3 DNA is TGTGCCAGCAGTTTGGGAGGGACAGTTTCCTACGAGCAGTACTTC.